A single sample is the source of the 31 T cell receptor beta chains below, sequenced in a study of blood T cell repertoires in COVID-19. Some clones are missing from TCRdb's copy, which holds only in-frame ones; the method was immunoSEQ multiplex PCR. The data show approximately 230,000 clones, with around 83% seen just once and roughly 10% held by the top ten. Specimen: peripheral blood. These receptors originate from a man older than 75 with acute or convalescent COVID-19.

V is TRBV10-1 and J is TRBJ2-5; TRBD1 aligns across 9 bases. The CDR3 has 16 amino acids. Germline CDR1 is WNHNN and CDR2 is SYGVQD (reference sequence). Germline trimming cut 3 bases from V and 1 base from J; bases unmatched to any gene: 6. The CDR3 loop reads CASSDRRDRVQETQYF. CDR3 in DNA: TGCGCCAGCAGTGACCGCCGGGACAGGGTCCAAGAGACCCAGTACTTC.

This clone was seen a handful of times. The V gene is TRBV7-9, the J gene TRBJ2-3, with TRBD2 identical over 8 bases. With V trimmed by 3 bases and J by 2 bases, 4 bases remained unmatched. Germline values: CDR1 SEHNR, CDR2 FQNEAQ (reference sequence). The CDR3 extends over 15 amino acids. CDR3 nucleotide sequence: TGTGCCAGCAGCTTTTCTAGCGGGTCCACAGATACGCAGTATTTT. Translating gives CASSFSSGSTDTQYF. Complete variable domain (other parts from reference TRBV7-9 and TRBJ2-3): DTGVSQNPRHKITKRGQNVTFRCDPISEHNRLYWYRQTLGQGPEFLTYFQNEAQLEKSRLLSDRFSAERPKGSFSTLEIQRTEQGDSAMYLCASSFSSGSTDTQYFGPGTRLTVL.

CDR3 DNA: TGTGCCAGCAGTGAAGCGCGCACCGGGGAGCTGTTTTTT. Its translation: CASSEARTGELFF. This chain uses TRBV2 with TRBJ2-2; no clear D. Germline V CDR1 and CDR2: SNHLY, FYNNEI. Between the trimmed V and J ends, which lost 0 bases and 4 bases, there was a span of 3 bases. The CDR3 covers 13 residues.

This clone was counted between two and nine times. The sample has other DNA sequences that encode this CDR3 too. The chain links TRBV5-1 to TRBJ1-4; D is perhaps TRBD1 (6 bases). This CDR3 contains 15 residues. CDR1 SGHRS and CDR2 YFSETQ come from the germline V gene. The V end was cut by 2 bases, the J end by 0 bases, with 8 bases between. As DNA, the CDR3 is TGCGCCAGCAGCTTACAGGGTTCAACTAATGAAAAACTGTTTTTT. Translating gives CASSLQGSTNEKLFF.

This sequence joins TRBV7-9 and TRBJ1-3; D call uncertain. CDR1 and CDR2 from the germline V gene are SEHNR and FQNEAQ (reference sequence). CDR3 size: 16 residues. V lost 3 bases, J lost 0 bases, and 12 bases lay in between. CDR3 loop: CASSFEGLSSGNTIYF. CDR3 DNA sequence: TGTGCCAGCAGCTTTGAGGGCCTAAGCTCTGGAAACACCATATATTTT.

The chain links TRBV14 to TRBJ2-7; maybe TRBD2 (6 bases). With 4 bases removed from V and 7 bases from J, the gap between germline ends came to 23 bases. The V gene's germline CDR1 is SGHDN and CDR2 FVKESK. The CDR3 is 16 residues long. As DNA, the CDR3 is TGTGCCAGCAGCCTCGAACCTGACTGGCGTGCGGGAGAGCAGTACTTC. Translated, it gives CASSLEPDWRAGEQYF.

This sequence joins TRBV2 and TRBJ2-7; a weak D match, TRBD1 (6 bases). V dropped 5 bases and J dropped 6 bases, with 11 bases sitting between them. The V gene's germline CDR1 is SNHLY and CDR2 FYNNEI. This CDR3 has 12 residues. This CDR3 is CASSSQGREQYF. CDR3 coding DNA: TGTGCCAGCAGTTCACAGGGTCGCGAGCAGTACTTC.

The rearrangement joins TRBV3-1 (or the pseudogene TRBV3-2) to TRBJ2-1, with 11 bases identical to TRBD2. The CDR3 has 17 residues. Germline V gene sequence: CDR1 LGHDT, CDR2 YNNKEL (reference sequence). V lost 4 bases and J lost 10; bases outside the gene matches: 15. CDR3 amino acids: CASSPLKTSGKDDEQFF. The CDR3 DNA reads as TGTGCCAGCAGCCCACTAAAGACTAGCGGGAAGGACGACGAGCAGTTCTTC.

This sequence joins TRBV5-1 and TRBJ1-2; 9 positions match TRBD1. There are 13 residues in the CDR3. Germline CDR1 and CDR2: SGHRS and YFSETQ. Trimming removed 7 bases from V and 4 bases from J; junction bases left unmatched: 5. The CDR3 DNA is TGCGCCAGCCAACTGACAGGGGGCTATGGCTACACCTTC. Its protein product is CASQLTGGYGYTF. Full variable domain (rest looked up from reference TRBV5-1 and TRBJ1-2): KAGVTQTPRYLIKTRGQQVTLSCSPISGHRSVSWYQQTPGQGLQFLFEYFSETQRNKGNFPGRFSGRQFSNSRSEMNVSTLELGDSALYLCASQLTGGYGYTFGSGTRLTVV.

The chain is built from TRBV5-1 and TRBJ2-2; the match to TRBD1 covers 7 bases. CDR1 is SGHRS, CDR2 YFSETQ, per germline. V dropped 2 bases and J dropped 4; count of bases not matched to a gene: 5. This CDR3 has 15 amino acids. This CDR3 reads CASSFRTGTTGELFF. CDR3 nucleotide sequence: TGCGCCAGCAGCTTTCGGACAGGAACCACCGGGGAGCTGTTTTTT.

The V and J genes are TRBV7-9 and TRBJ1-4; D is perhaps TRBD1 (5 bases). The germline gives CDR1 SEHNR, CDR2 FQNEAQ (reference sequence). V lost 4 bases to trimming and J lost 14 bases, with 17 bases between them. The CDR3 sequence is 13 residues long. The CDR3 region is CASSSSSRGSLFF. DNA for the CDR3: TGTGCCAGCAGCTCGTCATCTAGGGGTAGTCTGTTTTTT.

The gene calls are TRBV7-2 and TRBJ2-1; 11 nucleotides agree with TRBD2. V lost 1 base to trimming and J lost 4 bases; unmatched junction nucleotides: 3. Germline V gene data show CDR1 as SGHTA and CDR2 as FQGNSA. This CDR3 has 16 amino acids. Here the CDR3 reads CASSLVGTSGYNEQFF. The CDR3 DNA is TGTGCCAGCAGCTTAGTTGGGACTAGCGGTTACAATGAGCAGTTCTTC.

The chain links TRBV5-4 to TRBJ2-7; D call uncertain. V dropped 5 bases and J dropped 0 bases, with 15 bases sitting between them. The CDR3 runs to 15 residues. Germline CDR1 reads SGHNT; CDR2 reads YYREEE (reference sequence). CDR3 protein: CASSYQVANSYEQYF. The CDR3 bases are TGTGCCAGCAGTTACCAGGTTGCTAACTCCTACGAGCAGTACTTC.

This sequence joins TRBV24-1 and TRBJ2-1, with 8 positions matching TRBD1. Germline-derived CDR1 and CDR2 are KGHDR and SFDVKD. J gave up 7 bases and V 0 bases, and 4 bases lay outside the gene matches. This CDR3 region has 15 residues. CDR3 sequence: CATSDLRTGRNEQFF. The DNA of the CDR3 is TGTGCCACCAGTGATTTGCGGACAGGGAGGAATGAGCAGTTCTTC.

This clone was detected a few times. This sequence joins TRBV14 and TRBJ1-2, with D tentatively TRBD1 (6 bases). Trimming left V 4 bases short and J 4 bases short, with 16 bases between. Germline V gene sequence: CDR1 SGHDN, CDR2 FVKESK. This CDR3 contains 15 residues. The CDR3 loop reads CASSPYTKGVYGYTF. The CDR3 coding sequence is TGTGCCAGCAGCCCTTACACAAAGGGGGTCTATGGCTACACCTTC.

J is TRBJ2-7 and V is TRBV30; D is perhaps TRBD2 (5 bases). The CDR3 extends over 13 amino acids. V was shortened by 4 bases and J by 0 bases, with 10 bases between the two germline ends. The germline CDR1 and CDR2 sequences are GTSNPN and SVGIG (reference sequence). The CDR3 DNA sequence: TGTGCCTGGACCCGGGGTAGCTCCTACGAGCAGTACTTC. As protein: CAWTRGSSYEQYF.

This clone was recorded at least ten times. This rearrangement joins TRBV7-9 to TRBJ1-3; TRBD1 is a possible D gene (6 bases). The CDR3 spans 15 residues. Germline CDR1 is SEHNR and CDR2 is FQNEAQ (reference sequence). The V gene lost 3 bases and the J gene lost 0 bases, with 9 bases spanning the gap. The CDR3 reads CASSLGTTSGNTIYF. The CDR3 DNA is TGTGCCAGCAGCTTGGGGACAACCTCTGGAAACACCATATATTTT.

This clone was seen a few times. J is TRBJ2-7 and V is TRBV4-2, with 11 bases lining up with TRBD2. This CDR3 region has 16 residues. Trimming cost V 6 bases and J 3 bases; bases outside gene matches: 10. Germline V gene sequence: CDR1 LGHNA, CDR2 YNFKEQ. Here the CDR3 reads CASSGAGTSGSYEQYF. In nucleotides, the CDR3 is TGTGCCAGCAGTGGGGCCGGGACTAGCGGAAGCTACGAGCAGTACTTC.

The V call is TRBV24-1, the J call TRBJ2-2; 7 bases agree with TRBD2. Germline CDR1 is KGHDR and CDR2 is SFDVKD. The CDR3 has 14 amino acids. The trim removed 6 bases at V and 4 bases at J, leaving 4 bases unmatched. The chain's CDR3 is CATSRREGTGELFF. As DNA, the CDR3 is TGTGCCACCAGTCGCAGGGAGGGCACCGGGGAGCTGTTTTTT.

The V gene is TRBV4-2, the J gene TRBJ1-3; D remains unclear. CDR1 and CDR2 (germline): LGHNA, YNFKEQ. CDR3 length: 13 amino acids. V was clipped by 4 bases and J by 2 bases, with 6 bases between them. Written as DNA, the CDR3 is TGTGCCAGCAGCCCCCTAGCTGGAAACACCATATATTTT. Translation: CASSPLAGNTIYF.

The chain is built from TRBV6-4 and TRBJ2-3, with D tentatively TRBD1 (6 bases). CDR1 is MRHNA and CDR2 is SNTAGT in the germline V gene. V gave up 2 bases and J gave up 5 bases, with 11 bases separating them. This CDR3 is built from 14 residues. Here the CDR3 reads CASSDRGRGDTQYF. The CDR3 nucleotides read TGTGCCAGCAGTGACCGTGGCAGGGGAGATACGCAGTATTTT.

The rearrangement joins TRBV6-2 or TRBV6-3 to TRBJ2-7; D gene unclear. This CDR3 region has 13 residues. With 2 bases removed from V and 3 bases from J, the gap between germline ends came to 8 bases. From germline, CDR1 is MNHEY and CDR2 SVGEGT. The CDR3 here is CASSYANYYEQYF. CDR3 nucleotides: TGTGCCAGCAGTTACGCAAACTACTACGAGCAGTACTTC.

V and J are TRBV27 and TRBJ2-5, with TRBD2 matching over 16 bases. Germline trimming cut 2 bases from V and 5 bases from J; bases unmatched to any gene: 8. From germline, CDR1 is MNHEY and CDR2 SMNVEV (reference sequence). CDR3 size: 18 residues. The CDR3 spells CASSLRGLAGGRSETQYF. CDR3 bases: TGTGCCAGCAGTTTAAGGGGACTAGCGGGGGGGCGGTCGGAGACCCAGTACTTC.

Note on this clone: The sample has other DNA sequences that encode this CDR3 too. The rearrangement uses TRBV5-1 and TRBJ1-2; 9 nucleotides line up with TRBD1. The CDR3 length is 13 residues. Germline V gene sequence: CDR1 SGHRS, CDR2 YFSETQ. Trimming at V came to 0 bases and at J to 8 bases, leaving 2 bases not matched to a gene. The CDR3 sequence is CASSLGTGDGYTF. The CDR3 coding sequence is TGCGCCAGCAGCTTGGGGACAGGGGACGGCTACACCTTC.

The CDR3, as DNA: TGTGCCAGCAGTTACGAAGGGACTACTAATGAAAAACTGTTTTTT. As protein: CASSYEGTTNEKLFF. The genes are TRBV6-5 and TRBJ1-4, with D tentatively TRBD1 (5 bases). The ends were cut back, 2 bases at V and 2 bases at J, with 9 bases in the middle. CDR1 is MNHEY and CDR2 is SVGAGI in the germline V gene. CDR3 length: 15 residues.

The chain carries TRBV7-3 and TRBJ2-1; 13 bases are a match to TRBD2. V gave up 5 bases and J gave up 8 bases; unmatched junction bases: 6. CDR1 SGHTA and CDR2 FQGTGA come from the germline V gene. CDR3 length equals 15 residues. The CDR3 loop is CASSPGLAGVHEQFF. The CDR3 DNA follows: TGTGCCAGCAGCCCCGGACTAGCGGGAGTGCATGAGCAGTTCTTC.

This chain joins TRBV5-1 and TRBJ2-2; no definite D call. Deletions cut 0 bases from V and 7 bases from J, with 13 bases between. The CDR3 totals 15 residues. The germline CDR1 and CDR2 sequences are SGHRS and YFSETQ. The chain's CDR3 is CASSLAAGGLGELFF. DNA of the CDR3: TGCGCCAGCAGCTTGGCAGCAGGTGGTCTCGGGGAGCTGTTTTTT.

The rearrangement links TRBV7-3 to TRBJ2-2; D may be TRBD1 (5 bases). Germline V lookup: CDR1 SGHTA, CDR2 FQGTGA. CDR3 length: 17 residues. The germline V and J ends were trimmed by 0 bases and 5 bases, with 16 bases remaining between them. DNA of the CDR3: TGTGCCAGCAGCTTAACGGGCCCAGGCAGACAGACCGGGGAGCTGTTTTTT. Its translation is CASSLTGPGRQTGELFF.

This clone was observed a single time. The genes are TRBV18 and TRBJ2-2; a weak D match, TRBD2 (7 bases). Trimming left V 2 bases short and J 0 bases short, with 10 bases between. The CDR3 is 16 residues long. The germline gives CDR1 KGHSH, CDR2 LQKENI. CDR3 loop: CASSPSGGANTGELFF. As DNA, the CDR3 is TGTGCCAGCTCACCATCGGGGGGCGCGAACACCGGGGAGCTGTTTTTT.

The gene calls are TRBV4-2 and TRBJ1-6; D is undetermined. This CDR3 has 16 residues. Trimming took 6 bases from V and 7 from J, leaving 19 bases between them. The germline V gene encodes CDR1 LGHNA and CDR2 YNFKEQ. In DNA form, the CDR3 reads TGTGCCAGCAGTCCCGCGTCTGCACCCGAAAATTCACCCCTCCACTTT. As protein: CASSPASAPENSPLHF.

The CDR3 protein is CSASGGSLYNEQFF. CDR3 DNA: TGCAGTGCTAGTGGCGGCAGCCTCTACAATGAGCAGTTCTTC. The chain is built from TRBV20-1 and TRBJ2-1; no clear D gene. The germline gives CDR1 DFQATT, CDR2 SNEGSKA (reference sequence). V was clipped by 3 bases and J by 3 bases, with 12 bases between them. The CDR3 runs to 14 residues.